The sequence of this TCR beta chain was determined in a study of identical twins. TCRdb re-analysed the 5' RACE reads in MiXCR, keeping a single row per CDR3 protein. The sample shows 450,000 to 650,000 distinct CDR3 sequences, around 15% of them seen only once. Study conclusions and caveats: Invariant MAIT and iNKT cells are populations that could partly confound zero-insertion analyses. Within beta out-of-frame sequences, the excess sharing observed between twins was weaker.

Germline V lookup: CDR1 SGHRS, CDR2 YFSETQ. CDR3 length: 14 amino acids. V was clipped by 4 bases and J by 5 bases; unmatched bases: 7. About this clonotype itself: As yet, its antigen is unknown.

The sample also formed part of further work on yellow fever vaccine responses in identical twins.

Sequences were obtained from CD4+ T cells sorted from blood. This TCR was sampled from a woman between 18 and 29 years old in good health. The rearrangement uses TRBV5-1 and TRBJ2-5, with 8 bases that match TRBD1. The CDR3 DNA is TGCGCCAGCAGCAGGGACAGGCCTGACGAGACCCAGTACTTC. Translating gives CASSRDRPDETQYF.